This T cell receptor (beta chain) was obtained from a study of glioma-infiltrating T cells. Amplification of TCR alpha and beta CDR3 regions from RNA used iRepertoire nested multiplex PCR. From the multiplex PCR reads, TCRdb called clonotypes with MiXCR, one entry per CDR3 protein. The sample records approximately 190,000 distinct CDR3 sequences, 30% to 40% being singletons. V lost 9 bases, J lost 5 bases, and 20 bases lay in between. The CDR3 runs 14 residues. From germline, CDR1 is MNHNS and CDR2 SASEGT. The chain employs TRBV6-1 and TRBJ2-7; D perhaps matches TRBD2 (5 bases). The sample taken for sequencing was glioma tissue, nonneoplastic brain tissue, or PBMCs (not recorded which). This TCR came from a human donor with low-grade glioma or glioblastoma, undergoing nonglioma brain surgery, or in good health (not recorded which). CDR3 sequence reads: CARSQPGMADEQYF. CDR3 DNA: TGTGCCAGAAGCCAACCCGGGATGGCTGACGAGCAGTACTTC.